This T cell receptor (beta chain) emerged from a study of identical twins. Study-wide points: Its conclusions, products of cross-sectional statistical analysis, did not come from following the same donors.

All donors were healthy, and all were Caucasian. This clonotype was seen a few times. The antigen remains undetermined. A universal primer site was incorporated via template switching, and the cDNA contained unique molecular identifiers. TCRdb passed the 5' RACE reads through MiXCR, listing each CDR3 protein once. The sample has more than 350,000 distinct CDR3 sequences; around 9.7% are singletons. Germline trimming cut 2 bases from V and 10 bases from J; bases unmatched to any gene: 3. CDR3 length equals 13 residues. From germline, CDR1 is SGHDT and CDR2 YYEEEE. The chain has TRBV5-6 and TRBJ1-1; the match to TRBD1 covers 12 bases. Source material: naive T cells sorted from blood. The clonotype comes from a woman aged 45-59 years in good health. CDR3 DNA: TGTGCCAGCAGCTTTTCGGGACAGGGGGCAGCTTTCTTT. This gives the protein CASSFSGQGAAFF.